These 20 T cell receptor beta chains came from one sample sequenced in a study of identical twins. Via MiXCR, TCRdb re-called the 5' RACE reads, giving one row per CDR3 protein. The sample shows 300,000 or so distinct CDR3 sequences, 7.5% to 9.5% of them seen only once. The sample also formed part of further work on yellow fever vaccine responses in identical twins.

What was sequenced was CD8+ T cells sorted from blood. The origin of the receptors is a woman between 18 and 29 years old in good health.

This clonotype was seen only a few times. The V call is TRBV7-9, the J call TRBJ2-1; D not certain. In germline, CDR1 is SEHNR, CDR2 FQNEAQ (reference sequence). The CDR3 sequence is 15 residues long. V lost 7 bases, J lost 7 bases, and 20 bases lay in between. The DNA for the CDR3 is TGTGCCAGCACCCTTAGTGGAGTAGCCTTAAATGAGCAGTTCTTC. Its translation is CASTLSGVALNEQFF.

This clonotype occurred a few times. The rearrangement uses TRBV3-1 and TRBJ2-2, with D unclear. The V end lost 5 bases, the J end lost 1 base, and 11 bases lay between the germline ends. Germline CDR1 LGHDT, CDR2 YNNKEL (reference sequence). The CDR3 has 15 residues. The CDR3 sequence: CASSGEVLNTGELFF. The CDR3 DNA reads TGTGCCAGCAGCGGCGAGGTCTTGAACACCGGGGAGCTGTTTTTT. The full variable domain, completed using reference TRBV3-1 and TRBJ2-2, is DTAVSQTPKYLVTQMGNDKSIKCEQNLGHDTMYWYKQDSKKFLKIMFSYNNKELIINETVPNRFSPKSPDKAHLNLHINSLELGDSAVYFCASSGEVLNTGELFFGEGSRLTVL.

This clonotype was seen at least ten times. This chain joins TRBV5-1 and TRBJ1-2, with D possibly matching TRBD1 (5 bases). This CDR3 is built from 20 residues. Germline values: CDR1 SGHRS, CDR2 YFSETQ. V was shortened by 0 bases and J by 4 bases, with 28 bases between the two germline ends. CDR3 sequence reads: CASSLEGLGQLPQPSYGYTF. The DNA of the CDR3 is TGCGCCAGCAGCTTGGAGGGTTTGGGGCAGCTCCCCCAGCCCTCCTATGGCTACACCTTC. Based on the CDR3 plus reference TRBV5-1 and TRBJ1-2, the full variable domain is KAGVTQTPRYLIKTRGQQVTLSCSPISGHRSVSWYQQTPGQGLQFLFEYFSETQRNKGNFPGRFSGRQFSNSRSEMNVSTLELGDSALYLCASSLEGLGQLPQPSYGYTFGSGTRLTVV.

This clonotype was detected a few times. The chain joins TRBV30 to TRBJ2-3; unclear D gene. CDR3 length: 12 residues. Trimming took 4 bases from V and 5 from J, leaving 10 bases between them. Germline V gene sequence: CDR1 GTSNPN, CDR2 SVGIG (reference sequence). For the CDR3, the DNA is TGTGCCTGGACCAACGCTGGAGATACGCAGTATTTT. This codes for CAWTNAGDTQYF. Looking up the rest from reference TRBV30 and TRBJ2-3 gives the full variable domain: SQTIHQWPATLVQPVGSPLSLECTVEGTSNPNLYWYRQAAGRGLQLLFYSVGIGQISSEVPQNLSASRPQDRQFILSSKKLLLSDSGFYLCAWTNAGDTQYFGPGTRLTVL.

The chain recombines TRBV11-2 with TRBJ2-3; 8 bases agree with TRBD2. Trimming took 0 bases from V and 0 from J; bases not matched to a gene: 5. CDR3 length: 17 residues. Germline CDR1 and CDR2: SGHAT and FQNNGV. CDR3 DNA sequence: TGTGCCAGCAGCTTAGATGGCGGCGGGAGGAGCACAGATACGCAGTATTTT. Translated, it gives CASSLDGGGRSTDTQYF.

This clonotype appeared many times. The gene calls are TRBV7-4 and TRBJ2-7; 10 nucleotides line up with TRBD1. This CDR3 spans 14 amino acids. Germline V gene data show CDR1 as SGHVT and CDR2 as SQSDAQ. The J segment lost 5 bases and the V segment lost 7 bases, leaving 8 bases of the junction unmatched. Here the CDR3 reads CASTKTGGKNEQYF. CDR3 coding DNA: TGTGCCAGCACCAAGACAGGGGGCAAGAACGAGCAGTACTTC.

The gene calls are TRBV6-6 and TRBJ2-7, with 8 bases that match TRBD2. This CDR3 is 13 amino acids long. Germline CDR1 is MNHNY and CDR2 is SVGAGI (reference sequence). Trimming cost V 5 bases and J 5 bases; bases outside gene matches: 5. The CDR3 loop is CASSPIGGDEQYF. The CDR3 nucleotides read TGTGCCAGCAGTCCCATCGGGGGGGACGAGCAGTACTTC.

Remarks on this clonotype: This may be a read error, as it is one base from a much larger clone. This chain links TRBV5-5 with TRBJ2-7, with 9 bases that match TRBD1. Germline lookup yields CDR1 SGHKS and CDR2 YYEKEE (reference sequence). The CDR3 sequence is 14 residues long. This chain's CDR3 is CTSRFAGQGYEQYF. DNA of the CDR3: TGTACCAGCAGGTTCGCGGGACAGGGATACGAGCAGTACTTC.

The chain links TRBV25-1 to TRBJ2-3; unclear D gene. Germline V gene data show CDR1 as MGHDK and CDR2 as SYGVNS. The CDR3 loop spans 14 amino acids. Trimming pared 6 bases from V and 2 bases from J, leaving 12 bases between. DNA for the CDR3: TGTGCCAGCAGGCAACCCGAGTTCACAGATACGCAGTATTTT. Translating gives CASRQPEFTDTQYF.

This clonotype has only a few counts. The chain has TRBV5-1 and TRBJ1-4; 7 bases fit TRBD1. Trimming took 2 bases from V and 6 from J; bases not matched to a gene: 10. Germline V gene data show CDR1 as SGHRS and CDR2 as YFSETQ. The length of the CDR3 is 16 residues. DNA of the CDR3: TGCGCCAGCAGCTTACAATATGGACAGGACTATGAAAAACTGTTTTTT. It codes for CASSLQYGQDYEKLFF.

This clonotype was counted many times. The rearrangement links TRBV15 to TRBJ2-3; 9 bases align to TRBD2. V lost 5 bases, J lost 4 bases, and 10 bases stayed unmatched. CDR1 and CDR2 (germline): LNHNV, YYDKDF (reference sequence). CDR3 length: 16 residues. CDR3 in DNA: TGTGCCACCAGCGCCCTTTGGCGGGGGGGAGCAGATACGCAGTATTTT. Protein: CATSALWRGGADTQYF.

This clonotype occurred a few times. The chain couples TRBV7-2 to TRBJ2-7, with TRBD1 matching over 9 bases. The junction had 5 bases not matched to a gene; V was cut back by 2 bases and J by 3 bases. This CDR3 comprises 15 residues. CDR1 is SGHTA and CDR2 is FQGNSA in the germline V gene. CDR3 in DNA: TGTGCCAGCAGCTTACCCCGACAGGGGGTCTACGAGCAGTACTTC. Protein sequence: CASSLPRQGVYEQYF.

This sequence joins TRBV27 and TRBJ2-7, with a tentative D call TRBD1 (5 bases). V dropped 2 bases and J dropped 4 bases, with 18 bases sitting between them. CDR1 MNHEY and CDR2 SMNVEV come from the germline V gene (reference sequence). This CDR3 spans 16 amino acids. CDR3 in DNA: TGTGCCAGCAGTTTAACCCCAGGGATGAGTCCTTACGAGCAGTACTTC. Encoded protein: CASSLTPGMSPYEQYF.

This clonotype was found a few times. The rearrangement links TRBV29-1 to TRBJ2-2; D call uncertain. The CDR3 is 13 residues long. Germline V CDR1 and CDR2: SQVTM, ANQGSEA. V was shortened by 7 bases and J by 6 bases, with 15 bases between the two germline ends. The CDR3 DNA is TGCAGCGCAAAGGACCCGGTATCCGGGGAGCTGTTTTTT. It encodes CSAKDPVSGELFF.

V gene TRBV24-1 combines with J gene TRBJ2-1; possible D gene TRBD2, 5 bases. CDR1 KGHDR and CDR2 SFDVKD come from the germline V gene. V lost 0 bases and J 6 bases, leaving 14 bases between the germline ends. This CDR3 is 16 amino acids long. The CDR3 nucleotides read TGTGCCACCAGTGATTTGTTCGGGGAATCGTCCAATGAGCAGTTCTTC. As protein: CATSDLFGESSNEQFF.

This clonotype was detected ten times or more. V gene TRBV12-3 or TRBV12-4 combines with J gene TRBJ2-1, with a tentative D call TRBD2 (5 bases). This CDR3 has 13 residues. Trimming cost V 3 bases and J 8 bases, with 11 bases left between them. CDR3 nucleotide sequence: TGTGCCAGCAGTTTCCCACTCGGGGATGAGCAGTTCTTC. This sequence encodes CASSFPLGDEQFF.

This clonotype was counted only a few times. The chain links TRBV11-1 to TRBJ2-1, with D perhaps matching TRBD1 (5 bases). Germline V gene sequence: CDR1 SGHAT, CDR2 FQDESV (reference sequence). Trimming removed 3 bases from V and 7 bases from J, with 10 bases in between. The CDR3 extends over 13 amino acids. The CDR3: CASSLAQDNEQFF. The CDR3 nucleotides read TGTGCCAGCAGCTTGGCACAGGATAATGAGCAGTTCTTC.

The V gene is TRBV28, the J gene TRBJ2-7; D is perhaps TRBD2 (5 bases). The length of the CDR3 is 14 residues. The V gene's germline CDR1 is MDHEN and CDR2 SYDVKM. V shed 4 bases and J shed 0 bases, with 10 bases lying between them. CDR3 sequence (DNA): TGTGCCAGCAGTTCTCCGGGGAACTCCTACGAGCAGTACTTC. The encoded protein is CASSSPGNSYEQYF.

This clonotype was counted ten times or more. The genes are TRBV4-1 and TRBJ2-3; D uncertain. Germline lookup yields CDR1 MGHRA and CDR2 YSYEKL. The V end lost 3 bases, the J end lost 10 bases, and 8 bases lay between the germline ends. CDR3 length: 11 amino acids. CDR3 nucleotides: TGCGCCAGCAGCCAGGATTTTGCGCAGTATTTT. Translated: CASSQDFAQYF.

The V gene is TRBV20-1, the J gene TRBJ2-7, with D tentatively TRBD1 (5 bases). Trimming left V 6 bases short and J 7 bases short, with 22 bases between. Germline CDR1 reads DFQATT; CDR2 reads SNEGSKA (reference sequence). This CDR3 is 14 amino acids long. CDR3 sequence: CSAPVGRANEEQYF. DNA of the CDR3: TGCAGTGCACCAGTCGGCAGGGCAAATGAGGAGCAGTACTTC.